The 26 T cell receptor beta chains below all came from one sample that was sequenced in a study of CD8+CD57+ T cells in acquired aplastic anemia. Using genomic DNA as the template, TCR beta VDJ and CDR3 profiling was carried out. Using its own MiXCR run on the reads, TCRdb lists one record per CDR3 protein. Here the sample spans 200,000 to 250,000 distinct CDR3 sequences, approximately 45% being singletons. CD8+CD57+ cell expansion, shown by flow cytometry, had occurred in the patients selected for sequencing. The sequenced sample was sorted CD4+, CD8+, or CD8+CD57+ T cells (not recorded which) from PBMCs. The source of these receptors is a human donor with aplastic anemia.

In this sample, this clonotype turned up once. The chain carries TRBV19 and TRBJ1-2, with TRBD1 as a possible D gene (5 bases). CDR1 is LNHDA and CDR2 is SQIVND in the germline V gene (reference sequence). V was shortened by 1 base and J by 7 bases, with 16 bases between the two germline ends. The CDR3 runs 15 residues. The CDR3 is CASSIGGLKGGGYTF. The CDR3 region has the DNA TGTGCCAGTAGTATAGGGGGACTTAAGGGTGGTGGCTACACCTTC.

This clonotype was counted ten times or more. The CDR3 DNA reads TGTGCCAGCAGCCCACGACTAGCGGGATACGAGCAGTACTTC. Translation: CASSPRLAGYEQYF. The chain is built from TRBV9 and TRBJ2-7, with 11 bases fitting TRBD2. Germline V gene data show CDR1 as SGDLS and CDR2 as YYNGEE. V lost 4 bases to trimming and J lost 4 bases; unmatched junction nucleotides: 4. The CDR3 sequence is 14 residues long.

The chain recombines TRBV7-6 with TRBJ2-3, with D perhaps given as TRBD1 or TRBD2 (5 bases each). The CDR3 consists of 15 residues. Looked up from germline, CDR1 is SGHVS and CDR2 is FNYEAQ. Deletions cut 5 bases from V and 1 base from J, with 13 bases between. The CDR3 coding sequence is TGTGCCAGCAGCACCGAGGGGCGGGGCACAGATACGCAGTATTTT. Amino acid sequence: CASSTEGRGTDTQYF.

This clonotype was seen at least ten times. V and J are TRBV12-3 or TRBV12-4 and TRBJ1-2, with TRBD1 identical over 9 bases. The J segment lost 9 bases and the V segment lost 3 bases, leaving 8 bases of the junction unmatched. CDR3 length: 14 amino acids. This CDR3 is CASSLGTGPVSYTF. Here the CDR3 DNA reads TGTGCCAGCAGTTTGGGGACAGGGCCGGTTAGCTACACCTTC.

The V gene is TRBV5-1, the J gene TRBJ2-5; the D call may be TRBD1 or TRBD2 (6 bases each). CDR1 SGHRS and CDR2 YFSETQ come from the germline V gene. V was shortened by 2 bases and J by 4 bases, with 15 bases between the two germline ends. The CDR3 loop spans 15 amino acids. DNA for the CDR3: TGCGCCAGCAGCTTTGAAGGGGGGAATACAGAGACCCAGTACTTC. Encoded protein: CASSFEGGNTETQYF.

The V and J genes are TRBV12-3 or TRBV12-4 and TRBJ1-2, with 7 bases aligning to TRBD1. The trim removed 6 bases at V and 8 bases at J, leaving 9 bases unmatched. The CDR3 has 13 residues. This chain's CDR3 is CASSWTGGRGYTF. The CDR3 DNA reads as TGTGCCAGCAGCTGGACAGGAGGTAGGGGCTACACCTTC.

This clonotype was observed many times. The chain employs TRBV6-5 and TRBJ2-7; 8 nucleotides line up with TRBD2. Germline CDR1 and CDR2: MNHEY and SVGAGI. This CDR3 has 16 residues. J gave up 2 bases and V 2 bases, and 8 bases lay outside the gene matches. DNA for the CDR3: TGTGCCAGCAGTTACCAACAAGCGGGAGCCACCTACGAGCAGTACTTC. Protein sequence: CASSYQQAGATYEQYF.

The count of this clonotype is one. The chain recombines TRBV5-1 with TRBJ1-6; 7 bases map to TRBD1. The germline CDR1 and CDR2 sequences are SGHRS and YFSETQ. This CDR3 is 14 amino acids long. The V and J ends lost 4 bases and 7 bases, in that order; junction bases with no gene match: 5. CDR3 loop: CASSLRDSNSPLHF. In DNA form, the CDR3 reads TGCGCCAGCAGCCTCCGGGACAGCAATTCACCCCTCCACTTT.

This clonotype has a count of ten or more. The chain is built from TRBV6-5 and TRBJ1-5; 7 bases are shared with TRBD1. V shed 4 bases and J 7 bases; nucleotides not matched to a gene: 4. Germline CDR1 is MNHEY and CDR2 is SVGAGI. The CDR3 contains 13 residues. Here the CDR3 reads CASSFDRAQPQHF. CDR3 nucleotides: TGTGCCAGCAGTTTCGACAGGGCCCAGCCCCAGCATTTT.

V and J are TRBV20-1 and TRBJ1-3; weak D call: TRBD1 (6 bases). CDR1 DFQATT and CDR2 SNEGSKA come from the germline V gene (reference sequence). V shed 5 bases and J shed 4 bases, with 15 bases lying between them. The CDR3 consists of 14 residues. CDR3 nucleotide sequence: TGCAGTGCTGAGCGCGGGGGGCGCGGAAACACCATATATTTT. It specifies CSAERGGRGNTIYF.

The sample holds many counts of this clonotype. Here the CDR3 reads CASSPTGNSPLHF. CDR3 nucleotides: TGTGCCAGCAGCCCGACTGGCAATTCACCCCTCCACTTT. The chain joins TRBV7-2 to TRBJ1-6, with no clear D. V lost 5 bases and J 7 bases, leaving 9 bases between the germline ends. This CDR3 has 13 amino acids. Germline V lookup: CDR1 SGHTA, CDR2 FQGNSA.

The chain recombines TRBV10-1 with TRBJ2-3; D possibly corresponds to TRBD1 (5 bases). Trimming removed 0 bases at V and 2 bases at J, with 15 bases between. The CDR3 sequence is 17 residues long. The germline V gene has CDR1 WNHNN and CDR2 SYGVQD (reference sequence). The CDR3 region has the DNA TGCGCCAGCAGTGAGTCGCGGACATGGTTTGACACAGATACGCAGTATTTT. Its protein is CASSESRTWFDTDTQYF.

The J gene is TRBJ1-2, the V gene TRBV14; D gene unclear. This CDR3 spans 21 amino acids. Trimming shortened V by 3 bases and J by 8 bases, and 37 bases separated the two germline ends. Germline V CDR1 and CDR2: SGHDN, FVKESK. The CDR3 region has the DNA TGTGCCAGCAGCCAGGGTGGACTACTCACTCGGAATGAGGATTTGCGGGGAGGCTACACCTTC. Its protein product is CASSQGGLLTRNEDLRGGYTF.

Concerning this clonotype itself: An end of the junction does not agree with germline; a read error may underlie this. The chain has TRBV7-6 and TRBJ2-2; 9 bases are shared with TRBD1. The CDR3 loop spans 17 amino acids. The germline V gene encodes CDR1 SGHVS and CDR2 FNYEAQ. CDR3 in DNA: TGTGCCAGCAGCTTCAGCCTAGACAGGGGGAACACCAGGGAGCTGTTTTTT. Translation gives CASSFSLDRGNTRELFF.

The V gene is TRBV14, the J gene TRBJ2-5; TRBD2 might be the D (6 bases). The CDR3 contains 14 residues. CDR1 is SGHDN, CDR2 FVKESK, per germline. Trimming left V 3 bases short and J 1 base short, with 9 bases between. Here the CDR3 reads CASSHREFQETQYF. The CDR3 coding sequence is TGTGCCAGCAGCCACCGGGAGTTCCAAGAGACCCAGTACTTC.

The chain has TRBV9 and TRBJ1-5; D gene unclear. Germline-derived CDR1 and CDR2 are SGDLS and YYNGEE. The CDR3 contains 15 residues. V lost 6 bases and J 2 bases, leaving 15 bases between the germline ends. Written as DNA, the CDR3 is TGTGCCAGCACCCTCGGAGGGTCGGGCAATCAGCCCCAGCATTTT. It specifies CASTLGGSGNQPQHF.

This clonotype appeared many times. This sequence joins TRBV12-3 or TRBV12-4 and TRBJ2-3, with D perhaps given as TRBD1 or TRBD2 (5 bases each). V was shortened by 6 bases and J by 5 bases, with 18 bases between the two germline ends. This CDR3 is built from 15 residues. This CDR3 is CASSDRDLMRDTQYF. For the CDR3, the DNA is TGTGCCAGCAGCGACCGGGACCTAATGAGAGATACGCAGTATTTT.

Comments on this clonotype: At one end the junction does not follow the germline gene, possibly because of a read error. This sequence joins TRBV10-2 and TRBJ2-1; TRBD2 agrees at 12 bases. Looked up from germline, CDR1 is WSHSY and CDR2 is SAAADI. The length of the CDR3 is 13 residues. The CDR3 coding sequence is TGCGTCAGCAGTGGGGAGACTAGCGGGAGAGCGTTCTTC. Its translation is CVSSGETSGRAFF.

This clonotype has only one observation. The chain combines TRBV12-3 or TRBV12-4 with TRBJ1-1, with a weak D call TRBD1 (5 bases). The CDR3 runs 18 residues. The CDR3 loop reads CASGLVQSGIGVCTEAFF. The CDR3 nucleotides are TGTGCTAGTGGTTTGGTACAATCAGGGATCGGGGTCTGCACTGAAGCTTTCTTT.

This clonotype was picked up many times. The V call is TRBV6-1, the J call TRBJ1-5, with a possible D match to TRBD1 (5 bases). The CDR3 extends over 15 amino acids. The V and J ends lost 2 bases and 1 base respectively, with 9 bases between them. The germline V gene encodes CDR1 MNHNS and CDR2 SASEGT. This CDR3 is CASSERGSSNQPQHF. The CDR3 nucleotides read TGTGCCAGCAGTGAAAGGGGATCCAGCAATCAGCCCCAGCATTTT.

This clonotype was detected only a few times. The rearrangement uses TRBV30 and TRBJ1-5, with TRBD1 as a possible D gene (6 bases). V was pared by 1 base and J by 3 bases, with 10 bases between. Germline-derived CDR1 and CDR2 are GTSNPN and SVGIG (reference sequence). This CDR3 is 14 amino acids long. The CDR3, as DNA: TGTGCCTGGAGTGCAGGACAGACCAATCAGCCCCAGCATTTT. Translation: CAWSAGQTNQPQHF.

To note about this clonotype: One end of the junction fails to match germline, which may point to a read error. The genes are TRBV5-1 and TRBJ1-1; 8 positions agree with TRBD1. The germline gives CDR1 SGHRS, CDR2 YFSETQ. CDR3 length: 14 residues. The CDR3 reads CASSSRGRSSDAFF. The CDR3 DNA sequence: TGCGCCAGCAGCTCCAGGGGGCGAAGCTCTGACGCTTTCTTT.

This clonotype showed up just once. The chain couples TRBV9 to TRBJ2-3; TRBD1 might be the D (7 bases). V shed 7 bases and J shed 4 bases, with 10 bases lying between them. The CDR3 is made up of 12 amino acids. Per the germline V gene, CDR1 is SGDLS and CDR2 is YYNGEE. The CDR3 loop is CASGGGADTQYF. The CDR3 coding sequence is TGTGCCAGCGGAGGGGGCGCAGATACGCAGTATTTT.

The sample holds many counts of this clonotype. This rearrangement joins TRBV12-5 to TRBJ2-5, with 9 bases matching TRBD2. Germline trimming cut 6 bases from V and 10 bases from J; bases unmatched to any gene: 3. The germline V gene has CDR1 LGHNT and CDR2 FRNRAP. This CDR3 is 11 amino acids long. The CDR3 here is CASGGGGDQYF. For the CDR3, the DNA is TGTGCTAGTGGGGGCGGGGGGGACCAGTACTTC.

This CDR3 reads CAISESRREQYF. CDR3 sequence (DNA): TGTGCCATCAGTGAGTCAAGGCGCGAGCAGTACTTC. The chain combines TRBV10-3 with TRBJ2-1; no firm D call. The J call may be mistaken, given a closer DNA end match to TRBJ2-7. CDR3 length: 12 residues. CDR1 is ENHRY, CDR2 SYGVKD, per germline.

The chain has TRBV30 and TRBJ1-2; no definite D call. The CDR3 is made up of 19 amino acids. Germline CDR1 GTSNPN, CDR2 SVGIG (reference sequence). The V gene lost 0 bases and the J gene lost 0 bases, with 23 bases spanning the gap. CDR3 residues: CAWSVRQRQFGLPNYGYTF. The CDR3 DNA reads TGTGCCTGGAGTGTACGTCAACGCCAATTCGGACTTCCTAACTATGGCTACACCTTC.